Each of the 10 T cell receptor beta chains below was sequenced from the same sample in a study of control samples from healthy donors and cancer patients. Only in-frame clones appear in the TCRdb table, and some are missing; sequencing was by immunoSEQ multiplex PCR. The table records under 200,000 clones, roughly nine tenths of them present only once. Source material: blood. The source is a young woman in good health.

As for this clone: A junction boundary mismatches the germline segment, possibly from a read error. The rearrangement joins TRBV6-6 to TRBJ2-6; either TRBD1 or TRBD2 may supply D (5 bases each). Looked up from germline, CDR1 is MNHNY and CDR2 is SVGAGI (reference sequence). CDR3 size: 11 residues. As DNA, the CDR3 is TGTGCCAGCAGTTACGGGGGTGGTCTGGCTTTC. This sequence encodes CASSYGGGLAF.

Comment on this clone: At the DNA level, this CDR3 is encoded by other sequences in the same sample as well. The J gene is TRBJ2-6, the V gene TRBV6-4; D gene uncertain. Germline lookup yields CDR1 MRHNA and CDR2 SNTAGT. Trimming removed 6 bases from V and 0 bases from J, with 9 bases in between. The CDR3 extends over 15 amino acids. The CDR3 nucleotides are TGTGCCAGCAGCACAGACGGCTCTGGGGCCAACGTCCTGACTTTC. This translates into CASSTDGSGANVLTF.

The gene calls are TRBV10-3 and TRBJ1-1, with D possibly TRBD1 on 5 matching bases. The CDR3 runs to 12 residues. From germline, CDR1 is ENHRY and CDR2 SYGVKD. Trimming pared 6 bases from V and 1 base from J, leaving 6 bases between. CDR3 region: CAIRGGNTEAFF. CDR3 in DNA: TGTGCCATCAGGGGGGGGAACACTGAAGCTTTCTTT.

Comment on this clone: Other DNA variants within this sample encode the same CDR3. This chain joins TRBV6-5 and TRBJ2-1; 8 bases map to TRBD1. Trimming removed 5 bases from V and 0 bases from J; junction bases left unmatched: 3. Germline CDR1 reads MNHEY; CDR2 reads SVGAGI. The CDR3 runs 15 residues. Here the CDR3 reads CASSRTGGSYNEQFF. In DNA, the CDR3 is TGTGCCAGCAGTCGAACAGGGGGCTCCTACAATGAGCAGTTCTTC.

The count of this clone is one. In nucleotides, the CDR3 is TGTGCCAGCAGTGAGGGACAGGGGACCCATAATTCACCCCTCCACTTT. Translating gives CASSEGQGTHNSPLHF. The rearrangement links TRBV6-1 to TRBJ1-6; 10 positions agree with TRBD1. Germline loops: CDR1 MNHNS, CDR2 SASEGT. This CDR3 has 16 residues. J lost 5 bases, V lost 3 bases, and 4 bases had no gene match.

In nucleotides, the CDR3 is TGTGCCAGCAGCTTAGATAACTCCTATAATTCACCCCTCCACTTT. Its translation is CASSLDNSYNSPLHF. V usage is TRBV7-9 and J usage is TRBJ1-6; D unresolved. Germline V lookup: CDR1 SEHNR, CDR2 FQNEAQ (reference sequence). The CDR3 runs to 15 residues. V lost 1 base, J lost 0 bases, and 4 bases lay in between.

This chain joins TRBV5-6 and TRBJ1-2, with 8 bases identical to TRBD1. Germline values: CDR1 SGHDT, CDR2 YYEEEE. The CDR3 runs to 16 residues. Trimming at V came to 2 bases and at J to 3 bases, leaving 9 bases not matched to a gene. CDR3 in amino acids: CASSFAREQGDYGYTF. In DNA form, the CDR3 reads TGTGCCAGCAGCTTCGCGCGGGAACAGGGGGACTATGGCTACACCTTC.

V is TRBV7-6 and J is TRBJ2-1, with 7 bases aligning to TRBD2. V shed 5 bases and J 4 bases; nucleotides not matched to a gene: 8. The CDR3 is made up of 15 amino acids. Germline V gene data show CDR1 as SGHVS and CDR2 as FNYEAQ. CDR3 sequence (DNA): TGTGCCAGCAGCAAGTCCGGGACTAAGTACAATGAGCAGTTCTTC. Its protein is CASSKSGTKYNEQFF.

This sequence joins TRBV6-4 and TRBJ2-1; 11 nucleotides line up with TRBD2. The V gene's germline CDR1 is MRHNA and CDR2 SNTAGT. Losses at the gene ends were 0 bases for V and 8 bases for J; bases not matched to a gene: 3. The CDR3 spans 15 residues. CDR3: CASSDSSGGGDEQFF. DNA of the CDR3: TGTGCCAGCAGTGACTCTAGCGGGGGGGGTGATGAGCAGTTCTTC.

The CDR3 region is CASSFTLNTEAFF. As DNA, the CDR3 is TGTGCCAGCAGTTTCACCCTGAACACTGAAGCTTTCTTT. The chain combines TRBV6-5 with TRBJ1-1, with D uncertain. Germline V gene data show CDR1 as MNHEY and CDR2 as SVGAGI. The V and J ends lost 4 bases and 0 bases respectively, with 6 bases between them. This CDR3 is built from 13 residues.